The 20 T cell receptor beta chains reported below all come from one sample, sequenced in a study of shared clonotypes between healthy human individuals. As defined, naive CD8 cells were CD45RO-negative and positively selected for CCR7, with terminally differentiated effector memory CD45RA+ cells excluded. Using immunoSEQ multiplex PCR, the repertoire was profiled, and TCRdb retains in-frame clones only, with some absent. The repertoire holds 1.5 million to 2.5 million clones, with approximately 94% as singletons. The sample was naive CD8+ T cells sorted from blood. Receptor source: a man between 18 and 29 years old in good health.

As for this clone: This specimen includes other DNA sequences encoding the same CDR3. This chain joins TRBV7-9 and TRBJ2-7, with TRBD2 matching 7 bases. CDR1 is SEHNR, CDR2 FQNEAQ, per germline (reference sequence). There are 14 residues in the CDR3. Germline trimming cut 1 base from V and 2 bases from J; bases unmatched to any gene: 2. CDR3 residues: CASSLVGGPYEQYF. DNA of the CDR3: TGTGCCAGCAGCTTAGTGGGAGGGCCCTACGAGCAGTACTTC.

The chain has TRBV9 and TRBJ2-3, with TRBD2 as a possible D gene (6 bases). V was trimmed by 9 bases and J by 1 base, leaving 15 bases between them. CDR3 length equals 14 residues. Germline V gene lookup returns CDR1 SGDLS and CDR2 YYNGEE. The CDR3 bases are TGTGCCACCAGTGGGGGGTGGGGCACAGATACGCAGTATTTT. This codes for CATSGGWGTDTQYF.

The chain uses TRBV27 and TRBJ1-5, with D perhaps TRBD1 (5 bases). V lost 8 bases to trimming and J lost 5 bases, with 16 bases between them. This CDR3 is 14 amino acids long. The germline CDR1 and CDR2 sequences are MNHEY and SMNVEV (reference sequence). CDR3 sequence: CASRMGGVYQPQHF. CDR3 nucleotide sequence: TGTGCCAGCCGCATGGGAGGGGTGTATCAGCCCCAGCATTTT.

This clone has only one observation. Because the CDR3's place on the DNA is in doubt, the DNA is left out and the CDR3 is given as listed by TCRdb. CDR3 residues: CSARLPLQQYF. The rearrangement uses TRBV20-1 and TRBJ2-7; TRBD2 is taken as the D call from the table, unchecked against the DNA. The CDR3 sequence runs 11 residues, both termini included. CDR1 is DFQATT, CDR2 SNEGSKA, per germline (reference sequence).

The chain carries TRBV11-2 and TRBJ1-3; D possibly corresponds to TRBD1 (5 bases). CDR1 SGHAT and CDR2 FQNNGV come from the germline V gene. CDR3 length: 18 residues. Between the trimmed V and J ends, which lost 0 bases and 0 bases, there was a span of 15 bases. This CDR3 is CASSLDQEQEASGNTIYF. In DNA form, the CDR3 reads TGTGCCAGCAGCTTAGATCAGGAACAGGAAGCCTCTGGAAACACCATATATTTT.

The CDR3 region has the DNA TGTGCCAGCAGCTTCTGGTGGATGGAAGGGAATGAGCAGTTCTTC. Translating gives CASSFWWMEGNEQFF. The gene calls are TRBV7-8 and TRBJ2-1, with no clear D. Trimming pared 3 bases from V and 7 bases from J, leaving 16 bases between. The CDR3 is made up of 15 amino acids. CDR1 and CDR2 from the germline V gene are SGHVS and FQNEAQ.

This sequence joins TRBV12-5 and TRBJ2-5; TRBD1 matches at 7 bases. Germline CDR1 is LGHNT and CDR2 is FRNRAP. J was trimmed by 2 bases and V by 6 bases; bases with no gene match: 3. CDR3 size: 13 residues. CDR3: CASGLGQQETQYF. The CDR3 DNA is TGTGCTAGTGGCCTGGGACAGCAAGAGACCCAGTACTTC.

A word on this clone: Other DNA sequences in the sample encode the same CDR3. This rearrangement joins TRBV7-2 to TRBJ1-5; D gene ambiguous. Germline CDR1 is SGHTA and CDR2 is FQGNSA. Deletions cut 5 bases from V and 0 bases from J, with 11 bases between. CDR3 length equals 15 residues. The CDR3 protein is CASSPGPYSNQPQHF. The CDR3 nucleotides read TGTGCCAGCAGCCCGGGTCCATATAGCAATCAGCCCCAGCATTTT.

The chain carries TRBV11-2 and TRBJ2-5, with D hard to call. The V end was cut by 3 bases, the J end by 5 bases, with 16 bases between. The germline gives CDR1 SGHAT, CDR2 FQNNGV. The CDR3 sequence is 15 residues long. CDR3 sequence (DNA): TGTGCCAGCAGCTTGGTCGGGTCCCTAAGGGAGACCCAGTACTTC. Its protein product is CASSLVGSLRETQYF.

A note on this clone: This sample includes further DNA sequences coding for the same CDR3. This rearrangement joins TRBV7-8 to TRBJ1-2, with D hard to call. V lost 2 bases, J lost 2 bases, and 6 bases lay in between. The CDR3 is made up of 13 amino acids. Germline V gives CDR1 SGHVS, CDR2 FQNEAQ. For the CDR3, the DNA is TGTGCCAGCAGCTTATCTACCAACTATGGCTACACCTTC. It is translated as CASSLSTNYGYTF. Filled out from reference TRBV7-8 and TRBJ1-2, the complete variable domain reads GAGVSQSPRYKVAKRGQDVALRCDPISGHVSLFWYQQALGQGPEFLTYFQNEAQLDKSGLPSDRFFAERPEGSVSTLKIQRTQQEDSAVYLCASSLSTNYGYTFGSGTRLTVV.

Worth noting for this clone: This CDR3 is also generated by other DNA sequences in the sample. The chain has TRBV5-6 and TRBJ2-1; D may correspond to TRBD1 or TRBD2 (5 bases each). Trimming took 0 bases from V and 3 from J, leaving 7 bases between them. The CDR3 has 14 amino acids. Germline CDR1 and CDR2: SGHDT and YYEEEE. The CDR3 DNA follows: TGTGCCAGCAGCTTGGGGGGGAGCTACAATGAGCAGTTCTTC. Its protein product is CASSLGGSYNEQFF. The variable domain in full, completed from reference TRBV5-6 and TRBJ2-1, reads DAGVTQSPTHLIKTRGQQVTLRCSPKSGHDTVSWYQQALGQGPQFIFQYYEEEERQRGNFPDRFSGHQFPNYSSELNVNALLLGDSALYLCASSLGGSYNEQFFGPGTRLTVL.

The chain joins TRBV6-5 to TRBJ2-7; possible D gene TRBD1, 5 bases. The V and J ends lost 2 bases and 7 bases respectively, with 18 bases between them. CDR1 MNHEY and CDR2 SVGAGI come from the germline V gene. The CDR3 extends over 15 amino acids. The CDR3 DNA reads as TGTGCCAGCAGTTACACAGGCCTGAGTAGTGGGGAGCAGTACTTC. Protein sequence: CASSYTGLSSGEQYF.

This clone was detected once. CDR3 in DNA: TGTGCCAGCAGCAAAGGCTCAGGGGGCTTTCCCTACGAGCAGTACTTC. The encoded protein is CASSKGSGGFPYEQYF. The gene calls are TRBV21-1 and TRBJ2-7; the DNA was not used to check the table's D call, TRBD1. TRBV21-1 is classified as a pseudogene. CDR3 length: 16 amino acids.

The chain recombines TRBV4-1 with TRBJ1-2, with TRBD1 matching over 7 bases. The V gene's germline CDR1 is MGHRA and CDR2 YSYEKL. The CDR3 has 14 residues. The V gene end was trimmed by 1 base and the J gene end by 13 bases; junction bases not matched to a gene: 12. CDR3 sequence reads: CASSQARDRRLATF. In nucleotides, the CDR3 is TGCGCCAGCAGCCAAGCCCGGGACAGACGTTTGGCCACCTTC.

The genes are TRBV27 and TRBJ2-5; D gene unclear. The CDR3 has 13 residues. From germline, CDR1 is MNHEY and CDR2 SMNVEV (reference sequence). The V end was cut by 0 bases, the J end by 7 bases, with 9 bases between. This CDR3 is CASSLSALATQYF. Written as DNA, the CDR3 is TGTGCCAGCAGTTTATCAGCGCTGGCGACCCAGTACTTC.

In the case of this clone: Distinct nucleotide sequences in the sample also encode this CDR3. In DNA form, the CDR3 reads TGTGCCAGCAGTTACGAGGACAGCTCCTACAATGAGCAGTTCTTC. Its protein product is CASSYEDSSYNEQFF. The chain links TRBV6-6 to TRBJ2-1; D may be TRBD1 (6 bases). V was trimmed by 2 bases and J by 0 bases, leaving 8 bases between them. The CDR3 length is 15 residues. Germline values: CDR1 MNHNY, CDR2 SVGAGI (reference sequence).

Comment on this clone: Within the sample, other DNA sequences also encode this same CDR3. V and J are TRBV4-1 and TRBJ1-1; D unclear. Germline V lookup: CDR1 MGHRA, CDR2 YSYEKL. The CDR3 is 15 residues long. V was clipped by 0 bases and J by 3 bases, with 11 bases between them. This CDR3 is CASSQESRGDTEAFF. DNA of the CDR3: TGCGCCAGCAGCCAAGAATCCCGGGGTGACACTGAAGCTTTCTTT.

V is TRBV10-3 and J is TRBJ2-1; 9 bases are shared with TRBD1. This CDR3 region has 19 residues. Trimming took 3 bases from V and 4 from J; bases not matched to a gene: 16. Germline values: CDR1 ENHRY, CDR2 SYGVKD. The DNA for the CDR3 is TGTGCCATCAGTGACCCCGGGACAGGGTCCCCTAAACGGTACAATGAGCAGTTCTTC. Translation: CAISDPGTGSPKRYNEQFF.

The rearrangement links TRBV11-2 to TRBJ1-3; 8 positions agree with TRBD1. This CDR3 spans 16 amino acids. V lost 1 base, J lost 6 bases, and 8 bases stayed unmatched. Germline CDR1 reads SGHAT; CDR2 reads FQNNGV. In DNA, the CDR3 is TGTGCCAGCAGCTTAGGGACAGGGTACTATGAAAACACCATATATTTT. Its protein product is CASSLGTGYYENTIYF.

The chain combines TRBV13 with TRBJ2-6; TRBD2 matches at 8 bases. This CDR3 is built from 17 residues. Trimming at V came to 5 bases and at J to 2 bases, leaving 8 bases not matched to a gene. Germline V CDR1 and CDR2: PRHDT, FYEKMQ (reference sequence). The CDR3 DNA sequence: TGTGCCAGCAGCGGCGCGAGCGGGAGAACTGGGGCCAACGTCCTGACTTTC. It encodes CASSGASGRTGANVLTF.